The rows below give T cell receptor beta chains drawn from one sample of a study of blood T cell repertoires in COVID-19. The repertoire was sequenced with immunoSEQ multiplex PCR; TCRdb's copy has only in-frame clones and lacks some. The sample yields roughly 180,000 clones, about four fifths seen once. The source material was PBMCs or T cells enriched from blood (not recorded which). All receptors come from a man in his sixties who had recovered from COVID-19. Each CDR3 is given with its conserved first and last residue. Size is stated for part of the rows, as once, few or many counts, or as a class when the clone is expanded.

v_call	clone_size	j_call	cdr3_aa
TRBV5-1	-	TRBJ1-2	CASSLYGATNYGYTF
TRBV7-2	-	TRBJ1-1	CASSLNPGTGKMNTEAFF
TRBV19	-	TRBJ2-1	CASTPYSGDRNEQFF
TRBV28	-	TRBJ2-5	CASRGLAGWTQYF
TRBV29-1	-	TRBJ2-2	CSVVSGSFTGELFF
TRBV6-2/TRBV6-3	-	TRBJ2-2	CASSYQTGAGAVTGELFF
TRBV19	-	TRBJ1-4	CASSIGGATNEKLFF
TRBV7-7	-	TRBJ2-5	CASSSYGGRTETQYF
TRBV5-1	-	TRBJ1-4	CASSSGGVGEKLFF
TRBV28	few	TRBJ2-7	CASSLNRQGSGYYEQYF
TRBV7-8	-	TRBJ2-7	CASSLGQVAEQYF
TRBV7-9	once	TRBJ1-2	CASSSRTGVYYGYTF
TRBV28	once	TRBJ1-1	CASSSPRQAMNTEAFF
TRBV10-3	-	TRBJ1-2	CATRTGTYGYTF
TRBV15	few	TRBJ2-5	CATSTRGRGETQYF
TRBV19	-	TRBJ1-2	CASSISGSYGYTF
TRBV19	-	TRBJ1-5	CASSPGTGVTTQPQHF
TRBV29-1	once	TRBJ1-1	CSVDLTGMNTEAFF
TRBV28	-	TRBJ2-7	CASSSAYEQYF
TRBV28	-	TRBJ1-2	CASSTPRGNYGYTF
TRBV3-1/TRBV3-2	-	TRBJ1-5	CASSQDPGFNQPQHF
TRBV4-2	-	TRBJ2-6	CASSQGLVFSGANVLTF
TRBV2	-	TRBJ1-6	CASSEWDRDFSPLHF
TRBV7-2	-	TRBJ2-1	CASNVGLAGGSEQFF
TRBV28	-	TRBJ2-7	CASSLRVEQYF
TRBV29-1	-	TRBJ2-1	CSVVGPPTSGVKSEQFF
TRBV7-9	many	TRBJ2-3	CATGASGNTDTQYF
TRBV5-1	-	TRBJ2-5	CASSRTGQQETQYF
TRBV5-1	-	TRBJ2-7	CASSQGLAGAEQYF
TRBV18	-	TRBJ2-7	CASSQLAGGPYEQYF
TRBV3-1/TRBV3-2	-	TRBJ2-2	CASSQDPGSAGELFF
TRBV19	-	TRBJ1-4	CASSTGAGGIGEKLFF
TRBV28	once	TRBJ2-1	CASSLSGGGKGNEQFF
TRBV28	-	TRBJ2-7	CASSLPGQGTEQYF
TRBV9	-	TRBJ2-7	CASSVGQQTYEQYF
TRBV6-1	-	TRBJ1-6	CASSEALTGENSPLHF
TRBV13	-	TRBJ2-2	CASSRLVRTGELFF
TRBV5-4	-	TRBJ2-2	CASSLGLAGATGTGELFF
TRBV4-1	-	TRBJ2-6	CASSPQVNRPEGGTF
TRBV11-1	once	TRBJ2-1	CASSLRRGGYNEQFF